This T cell receptor (beta chain) derives from a study of graft-versus-host responses after intestinal transplantation. The ends were cut back, 5 bases at V and 0 bases at J, with 15 bases in the middle. The CDR3 runs 16 residues. The germline gives CDR1 SGHAT, CDR2 FQNNGV. Only in-frame clones appear in the TCRdb table, and some are missing; sequencing was by immunoSEQ multiplex PCR. The sample consists of 65,000 to 85,000 clones, 80% to 95% of them appearing once. Sample: bone marrow, taken 734 days after intestinal transplantation. The sequence derives from a human patient who received an intestinal transplant, so some T cells may come from the graft donor. The gene calls are TRBV11-2 and TRBJ2-3; D remains unclear. The CDR3 sequence: CASSLFSGFSTDTQYF. Here the CDR3 DNA reads TGTGCCAGCAGCCTCTTTTCCGGGTTCAGCACAGATACGCAGTATTTT. Combining the CDR3 with reference TRBV11-2 and TRBJ2-3 gives the whole variable domain EAGVAQSPRYKIIEKRQSVAFWCNPISGHATLYWYQQILGQGPKLLIQFQNNGVVDDSQLPKDRFSAERLKGVDSTLKIQPAKLEDSAVYLCASSLFSGFSTDTQYFGPGTRLTVL.